What follows are 26 T cell receptor beta chains derived from one specimen sequenced in a study of CD8+ T cells in alopecia areata. cDNA serving as the sequencing template came from extracted, reverse transcribed RNA. Using immunoSEQ multiplex PCR, the repertoire was profiled, and TCRdb retains in-frame clones only, with some absent. Of about 150,000 clones listed, 40% to 65% were seen once; the top ten hold roughly 21%. The sequenced sample was CD8+ T cells sorted from blood, obtained at week 0. Source of these receptors: a human donor with alopecia areata.

V gene TRBV7-3 combines with J gene TRBJ2-7; maybe TRBD2 (6 bases). Between the trimmed V and J ends, which lost 4 bases and 9 bases, there was a span of 25 bases. The germline V gene has CDR1 SGHTA and CDR2 FQGTGA. The length of the CDR3 is 16 residues. CDR3 amino acids: CASSCPRDLSLRWQYF. The CDR3, as DNA: TGTGCCAGCAGCTGCCCCCGGGACTTGTCCCTACGTTGGCAGTACTTC.

The gene calls are TRBV29-1 and TRBJ1-2; D unresolved. CDR1 and CDR2 (germline): SQVTM, ANQGSEA. V was pared by 7 bases and J by 7 bases, with 19 bases between. The CDR3 runs to 13 residues. The CDR3 DNA follows: TGCAGCGCCGCGGGAGGGCCCGTTAGTGGCTACACCTTC. This codes for CSAAGGPVSGYTF. Full variable domain (remainder filled in from reference TRBV29-1 and TRBJ1-2): SAVISQKPSRDICQRGTSLTIQCQVDSQVTMMFWYRQQPGQSLTLIATANQGSEATYESGFVIDKFPISRPNLTFSTLTVSNMSPEDSSIYLCSAAGGPVSGYTFGSGTRLTVV.

The CDR3 nucleotides are TGTGCCATCAGGCCCGTCTCCGACAGGGGTGGCTACACCTTC. Translation: CAIRPVSDRGGYTF. This chain joins TRBV10-3 and TRBJ1-2; 8 bases are a match to TRBD1. CDR1 and CDR2 from the germline V gene are ENHRY and SYGVKD. After removal of 6 bases from V and 7 bases from J, the junction contained 10 bases not matched to a gene. This CDR3 region has 14 residues.

This chain joins TRBV15 and TRBJ2-1; 10 bases align to TRBD1. CDR1 and CDR2 (germline): LNHNV, YYDKDF (reference sequence). There are 12 residues in the CDR3. V shed 8 bases and J 9 bases; nucleotides not matched to a gene: 4. In DNA form, the CDR3 reads TGTGCCACCCGGGACAGGGGTGGTGAGCAGTTCTTC. It yields the protein CATRDRGGEQFF.

CDR3 coding DNA: TGTGCCAGCAGCTTATATGGGAGCTATGGCTACACCTTC. Protein product: CASSLYGSYGYTF. V and J are TRBV5-6 and TRBJ1-2, with unresolved D. V lost 2 bases and J lost 4, with 9 bases in between. Germline values: CDR1 SGHDT, CDR2 YYEEEE. The CDR3 is 13 amino acids.

This rearrangement joins TRBV4-1 to TRBJ1-2; the D is unclear. From germline, CDR1 is MGHRA and CDR2 YSYEKL. The CDR3 loop spans 16 amino acids. Trimming stripped 11 bases from V and 3 bases from J, with 25 bases between. The CDR3 nucleotides are TGCGCCCTCAGCCAAGTTTCGCTAGCCACAGACTATGGCTACACCTTC. Protein: CALSQVSLATDYGYTF.

The V gene is TRBV13, the J gene TRBJ1-2; no firm D call. Germline V CDR1 and CDR2: PRHDT, FYEKMQ (reference sequence). The CDR3 contains 11 residues. V was pared by 1 base and J by 6 bases, with 3 bases between. The CDR3 nucleotides read TGTGCCAGCAGCTTAGTTGATGGCTACACCTTC. Protein: CASSLVDGYTF.

The chain links TRBV9 to TRBJ1-2, with D unclear. The CDR3 consists of 12 residues. Trimming shortened V by 4 bases and J by 8 bases, and 12 bases separated the two germline ends. Germline lookup yields CDR1 SGDLS and CDR2 YYNGEE. The CDR3 DNA reads as TGTGCCAGCAGCCATAGAGTGGACGGCTACACCTTC. It is translated as CASSHRVDGYTF.

This sequence joins TRBV12-2 and TRBJ2-7. TRBV12-2 is a pseudogene segment. There are 12 residues in the CDR3. The CDR3 DNA is TGTGCCAGCAGCTTAGGGGCCTACGAGCAGTACTTC. Residues: CASSLGAYEQYF.

The V and J genes are TRBV29-1 and TRBJ1-1, with D possibly TRBD1 on 5 matching bases. Per the germline V gene, CDR1 is SQVTM and CDR2 is ANQGSEA. The CDR3 runs 11 residues. Trimming stripped 8 bases from V and 1 base from J, with 8 bases between. For the CDR3, the DNA is TGCAGCTCCGGACAGAACACTGAAGCTTTCTTT. Amino acid sequence: CSSGQNTEAFF.

The chain uses TRBV11-2 and TRBJ2-3; TRBD2 might be the D (6 bases). In germline, CDR1 is SGHAT, CDR2 FQNNGV. V lost 0 bases, J lost 1 base, and 11 bases lay in between. This CDR3 is 16 amino acids long. The CDR3 bases are TGTGCCAGCAGCTTAGATCTTTCGGGGGGCACAGATACGCAGTATTTT. This gives the protein CASSLDLSGGTDTQYF.

The rearrangement uses TRBV7-9 and TRBJ1-2, with TRBD1 as a possible D gene (5 bases). CDR1 SEHNR and CDR2 FQNEAQ come from the germline V gene (reference sequence). The CDR3 is 15 amino acids. V was clipped by 4 bases and J by 3 bases, with 15 bases between them. This CDR3 is CASSSIQDSHYGYTF. For the CDR3, the DNA is TGTGCCAGCAGCTCGATACAAGACAGCCACTATGGCTACACCTTC.

The rearrangement joins TRBV6-5 to TRBJ2-5; D might be TRBD2 (5 bases). Per the germline V gene, CDR1 is MNHEY and CDR2 is SVGAGI. The CDR3 sequence is 14 residues long. Trimming removed 6 bases from V and 2 bases from J, with 13 bases in between. The CDR3 spells CASRQTSEQETQYF. CDR3 sequence (DNA): TGTGCCAGCAGGCAAACTAGTGAACAAGAGACCCAGTACTTC.

This clone was recorded only once. The chain is built from TRBV10-3 and TRBJ1-1; weak D call: TRBD1 (5 bases). The CDR3 has 12 residues. The germline V and J ends were trimmed by 0 bases and 10 bases, with 9 bases remaining between them. CDR1 and CDR2 (germline): ENHRY, SYGVKD. CDR3 in amino acids: CAISESGARAFF. The DNA for the CDR3 is TGTGCCATCAGTGAGTCAGGGGCGAGAGCTTTCTTT.

This sequence joins TRBV27 and TRBJ2-3, with 9 bases matching TRBD2. Germline CDR1 is MNHEY and CDR2 is SMNVEV (reference sequence). Unmatched junction bases numbered 7, after V lost 2 bases and J lost 4 bases. The CDR3 contains 16 residues. The CDR3, as DNA: TGTGCCAGCAGTTTACAGGGTAGCGGGGGCTCAGATACGCAGTATTTT. Amino acid sequence: CASSLQGSGGSDTQYF.

In this sample, this clone turned up a few times. The CDR3 DNA is TGTGCCATCAGTCCACTAGCGGCGGACGAGCAGTACTTC. Protein: CAISPLAADEQYF. This chain links TRBV10-3 with TRBJ2-7; TRBD2 agrees at 8 bases. V lost 5 bases and J lost 5; bases outside the gene matches: 5. The CDR3 has 13 amino acids. CDR1 is ENHRY and CDR2 is SYGVKD in the germline V gene.

The V gene is TRBV6-6, the J gene TRBJ2-2; D possibly uses TRBD1 or TRBD2 (5 bases each). Between the trimmed V and J ends, which lost 2 bases and 4 bases, there was a span of 5 bases. This CDR3 is built from 13 residues. The germline CDR1 and CDR2 sequences are MNHNY and SVGAGI (reference sequence). The CDR3: CASSYGGTGELFF. The CDR3, as DNA: TGTGCCAGCAGTTACGGGGGCACCGGGGAGCTGTTTTTT.

This clone was observed a few times. J is TRBJ2-1 and V is TRBV27; 7 bases are a match to TRBD2. This CDR3 comprises 14 residues. CDR1 is MNHEY and CDR2 is SMNVEV in the germline V gene (reference sequence). V shed 8 bases, J shed 6 bases, and the junction held 10 bases outside the gene matches. The CDR3 here is CASGKRGLFNEQFF. The CDR3 DNA follows: TGTGCCAGCGGCAAGCGGGGTCTATTCAATGAGCAGTTCTTC.

As regards this clone: Its ends do not fully match the called genes, so a read error is possible. This sequence joins TRBV5-4 and TRBJ2-7, with 8 positions matching TRBD1. The CDR3 is 15 residues long. Germline CDR1 and CDR2: SGHNT and YYREEE (reference sequence). Here the CDR3 reads CASSRTGSSSYEQYF. CDR3 DNA: TGCGCCAGCAGCCGGACAGGGTCCAGCTCCTACGAGCAGTACTTC.

V gene TRBV9 combines with J gene TRBJ2-3; either TRBD1 or TRBD2 may supply D (7 bases each). V lost 4 bases and J 6 bases, leaving 18 bases between the germline ends. The CDR3 has 15 amino acids. Germline CDR1 reads SGDLS; CDR2 reads YYNGEE. CDR3 in amino acids: CASSSGTTGVDTQYF. Here the CDR3 DNA reads TGTGCCAGCAGCTCGGGGACTACAGGGGTGGATACGCAGTATTTT. Drawing the rest from reference TRBV9 and TRBJ2-3, the complete variable domain is DSGVTQTPKHLITATGQRVTLRCSPRSGDLSVYWYQQSLDQGLQFLIQYYNGEERAKGNILERFSAQQFPDLHSELNLSSLELGDSALYFCASSSGTTGVDTQYFGPGTRLTVL.

The DNA of the CDR3 is TGCAGCGCTCATACAGGGGGCGCTGAGCAGTACTTC. Its translation is CSAHTGGAEQYF. The chain carries TRBV29-1 and TRBJ2-7, with 9 bases that match TRBD1. In germline, CDR1 is SQVTM, CDR2 ANQGSEA. The CDR3 has 12 residues. J lost 7 bases, V lost 7 bases, and 8 bases had no gene match.

This chain connects TRBV27 to TRBJ2-7; D is possibly TRBD1 (5 bases). The V and J ends lost 6 bases and 4 bases respectively, with 7 bases between them. CDR3 length: 11 amino acids. The germline V gene encodes CDR1 MNHEY and CDR2 SMNVEV (reference sequence). Here the CDR3 reads CASRSGYEQYF. In DNA, the CDR3 is TGTGCCAGCAGATCAGGGTACGAGCAGTACTTC.

The rearrangement joins TRBV7-2 to TRBJ1-2; TRBD1 matches 7 bases. The junction had 13 bases not matched to a gene; V was cut back by 1 base and J by 8 bases. The CDR3 length is 16 residues. Germline values: CDR1 SGHTA, CDR2 FQGNSA. CDR3 DNA: TGTGCCAGCAGCTTAGTTGGCGGAGATACAGGGGCGGGCTACACCTTC. Residues: CASSLVGGDTGAGYTF.

The chain has TRBV29-1 and TRBJ2-7; D might be TRBD1 (6 bases). V lost 8 bases and J lost 0, with 20 bases in between. The V gene's germline CDR1 is SQVTM and CDR2 ANQGSEA. The CDR3 spans 15 residues. CDR3: CSSEGNRAFSYEQYF. The CDR3 DNA sequence: TGCAGCTCAGAGGGGAACAGGGCCTTCTCCTACGAGCAGTACTTC.

This clone was detected a few times. The rearrangement joins TRBV29-1 to TRBJ2-7; perhaps TRBD2 as D (6 bases). CDR1 is SQVTM, CDR2 ANQGSEA, per germline. The V end lost 6 bases, the J end lost 1 base, and 16 bases lay between the germline ends. The CDR3 loop spans 14 amino acids. In DNA form, the CDR3 reads TGCAGCGTGGACCAGGGAGGTAGTTCCTACGAGCAGTACTTC. It yields the protein CSVDQGGSSYEQYF.

This clone was found a few times. Within the sample, other DNA sequences also encode this same CDR3. The CDR3 nucleotides read TGTGCCTGGGGACAGGGGCCCTACGAGCAGTACTTC. Amino acids: CAWGQGPYEQYF. The chain has TRBV30 and TRBJ2-7, with 9 bases lining up with TRBD1. This CDR3 contains 12 residues. The V segment lost 5 bases and the J segment 2 bases; nucleotides outside the gene matches: 1. Per the germline V gene, CDR1 is GTSNPN and CDR2 is SVGIG (reference sequence).